The rows below give T cell receptor beta chains drawn from one sample of a study of shared clonotypes between healthy human individuals. Using immunoSEQ multiplex PCR, the repertoire was profiled, and TCRdb retains in-frame clones only, with some absent. Among about 1.1 million clones listed, 75% to 80% were seen once. The sample taken for sequencing was memory CD4+ T cells from PBMCs. Source of these receptors: a man between 18 and 29 years old in good health. Some clones in this sample may be carry-over from other donors' samples. CDR3s include the opening cysteine and the closing phenylalanine or tryptophan. D genes are given only for firm matches. Clone sizes are given selectively: once, few, many, or a class where the clone is expanded.

d_gene: .; v_gene: TRBV5-1; abundance: .; j_gene: TRBJ1-4; CDR3nt: TGCGCCAGCAGCTTGGCGAGGGTCTCTAATGAAAAACTGTTTTTT; CDR3aa: CASSLARVSNEKLFF
d_gene: TRBD2; v_gene: TRBV6-6; abundance: .; j_gene: TRBJ2-7; CDR3nt: TGTGCCAGCAGTTACGGTGGGACTAGCGACTACGAGCAGTACTTC; CDR3aa: CASSYGGTSDYEQYF
d_gene: TRBD2; v_gene: TRBV7-3; abundance: .; j_gene: TRBJ2-3; CDR3nt: TGTGCCAGCAGCGGAGGAGGTAGCGGGAGCGCAGATACGCAGTATTTT; CDR3aa: CASSGGGSGSADTQYF
d_gene: .; v_gene: TRBV5-1; abundance: few; j_gene: TRBJ2-7; CDR3nt: TGCGCCAGCAGCTTGGGTGGTTACGAGCAGTACTTC; CDR3aa: CASSLGGYEQYF
d_gene: TRBD1; v_gene: TRBV10-3; abundance: once; j_gene: TRBJ1-3; CDR3nt: TGTGCCACCACCAGTACAGGGGCTGGAAACACCATATATTTT; CDR3aa: CATTSTGAGNTIYF
d_gene: .; v_gene: TRBV18; abundance: many; j_gene: TRBJ1-1; CDR3nt: TGTGCCAGCTCACCACTCGAAGGGGTTTGGAGCACTGAAGCTTTCTTT; CDR3aa: CASSPLEGVWSTEAFF
d_gene: TRBD2; v_gene: TRBV28; abundance: .; j_gene: TRBJ2-5; CDR3nt: TGTGCCAGCAGTTTTCCTGGGACTAGCGGGGCGGAGACCCAGTACTTC; CDR3aa: CASSFPGTSGAETQYF
d_gene: .; v_gene: TRBV15; abundance: .; j_gene: TRBJ2-4; CDR3nt: TGTGCCACCAGCAGAGATCCTAGCGCTCTAGCCAAAAACATTCAGTACTTC; CDR3aa: CATSRDPSALAKNIQYF
d_gene: .; v_gene: TRBV7-3; abundance: .; j_gene: TRBJ2-2; CDR3nt: TGTGCCAGCGGAGGTCCAACAGCGCAGAACACCGGGGAGCTGTTTTTT; CDR3aa: CASGGPTAQNTGELFF
d_gene: .; v_gene: TRBV5-1; abundance: once; j_gene: TRBJ2-2; CDR3nt: TGCGCCAGCAGCCCGGACGGCACCGGGGAGCTGTTTTTT; CDR3aa: CASSPDGTGELFF
d_gene: .; v_gene: TRBV5-4; abundance: .; j_gene: TRBJ2-3; CDR3nt: TGTGCCAGCAGCTTGGGGGGAGGCACAGATACGCAGTATTTT; CDR3aa: CASSLGGGTDTQYF
d_gene: .; v_gene: TRBV9; abundance: .; j_gene: TRBJ2-1; CDR3nt: TGTGCCAGCAGCGTAGTGACACAGTACAATGAGCAGTTCTTC; CDR3aa: CASSVVTQYNEQFF
d_gene: .; v_gene: TRBV5-6; abundance: .; j_gene: TRBJ2-7; CDR3nt: TGTGCCAGCAGCTACCGGGACATGCTCGCTGGGGAGCAGTACTTC; CDR3aa: CASSYRDMLAGEQYF
d_gene: .; v_gene: TRBV6-5; abundance: .; j_gene: TRBJ1-1; CDR3nt: TGTGCCAGCAGTACGTGGGACGGTAACACTGAAGCTTTCTTT; CDR3aa: CASSTWDGNTEAFF
d_gene: .; v_gene: TRBV30; abundance: .; j_gene: TRBJ1-5; CDR3nt: TGTGCCTGGAGTGGAGGCCCGGCCCAGCCCCAGCATTTT; CDR3aa: CAWSGGPAQPQHF
d_gene: .; v_gene: TRBV28; abundance: .; j_gene: TRBJ1-5; CDR3nt: TGTGCCAGCAGCCAACCCCGTGGGGCAGGGAGATCCAATCAGCCCCAGCATTTT; CDR3aa: CASSQPRGAGRSNQPQHF
d_gene: .; v_gene: TRBV6-1; abundance: .; j_gene: TRBJ2-7; CDR3nt: TGTGCCAGCAGTGAAGTTCGGCTATACGAGCAGTACTTC; CDR3aa: CASSEVRLYEQYF
d_gene: .; v_gene: TRBV29-1; abundance: few; j_gene: TRBJ1-1; CDR3nt: TGCAGCGTACACGGCGGACGCGGGGACACTGAAGCTTTCTTT; CDR3aa: CSVHGGRGDTEAFF
d_gene: .; v_gene: TRBV2; abundance: .; j_gene: TRBJ1-5; CDR3nt: TGTGCCAGCAGTGAAGGGAGCACGGTTGGCAATCAGCCCCAGCATTTT; CDR3aa: CASSEGSTVGNQPQHF
d_gene: .; v_gene: TRBV7-8; abundance: .; j_gene: TRBJ2-3; CDR3nt: TGTGCCAGCAGCTCCGGGACGCTGAGCACAGATACGCAGTATTTT; CDR3aa: CASSSGTLSTDTQYF
d_gene: TRBD2; v_gene: TRBV13; abundance: .; j_gene: TRBJ2-1; CDR3nt: TGTGCCAGCAGCTTAGAAGCGGGAGTCGACAATGAGCAGTTCTTC; CDR3aa: CASSLEAGVDNEQFF
d_gene: .; v_gene: TRBV2; abundance: once; j_gene: TRBJ2-2; CDR3nt: TGTGCCAGCAGTGAAGCGGAACCCGGGGAGCTGTTTTTT; CDR3aa: CASSEAEPGELFF
d_gene: TRBD2; v_gene: TRBV7-6; abundance: .; j_gene: TRBJ2-1; CDR3nt: TGTGCCAGCAGCTTAACGGGCGGGCTAGCGGGATTCCTAAATGAGCAGTTCTTC; CDR3aa: CASSLTGGLAGFLNEQFF
d_gene: .; v_gene: TRBV18; abundance: few; j_gene: TRBJ1-5; CDR3nt: TGTGCCAGCTCACCCTCGGGGGCCAGCAATCAGCCCCAGCATTTT; CDR3aa: CASSPSGASNQPQHF
d_gene: TRBD2; v_gene: TRBV4-2; abundance: .; j_gene: TRBJ2-5; CDR3nt: TGTGCCAGCAGCCAAGGATTGTTAGCGGGAGGGCCGGGAGAGACCCAGTACTTC; CDR3aa: CASSQGLLAGGPGETQYF
d_gene: .; v_gene: TRBV20-1; abundance: .; j_gene: TRBJ1-2; CDR3nt: TGCAGTGCTTCTAACTATGGCTACACCTTC; CDR3aa: CSASNYGYTF
d_gene: .; v_gene: TRBV7-2; abundance: .; j_gene: TRBJ2-5; CDR3nt: TGTGCCAGCAGCTTAGGGGGGCAAGAGACCCAGTACTTC; CDR3aa: CASSLGGQETQYF
d_gene: .; v_gene: TRBV11-3; abundance: .; j_gene: TRBJ2-2; CDR3nt: TGTGCCAGCAGCCGACAGCTGAACACCGGGGAGCTGTTTTTT; CDR3aa: CASSRQLNTGELFF
d_gene: TRBD2; v_gene: TRBV28; abundance: .; j_gene: TRBJ2-5; CDR3nt: TGTGCCAGCAGTGTAGCGGGAGGCGTGGACCAGACCCAGTACTTC; CDR3aa: CASSVAGGVDQTQYF
d_gene: .; v_gene: TRBV28; abundance: .; j_gene: TRBJ2-3; CDR3nt: TGTGCCAGCCGACTACCTAGCACAGATACGCAGTATTTT; CDR3aa: CASRLPSTDTQYF
d_gene: .; v_gene: TRBV21-1; abundance: .; j_gene: TRBJ1-4; CDR3nt: TGTGCCAGCAGCTCCCGCCCCCAGGGGATTAATGAAAAACTGTTTTTT; CDR3aa: CASSSRPQGINEKLFF
d_gene: .; v_gene: TRBV6-1; abundance: .; j_gene: TRBJ2-6; CDR3nt: TGTGCCAGCAACCGCGGTTCCGGGGCCAACGTCCTGACTTTC; CDR3aa: CASNRGSGANVLTF
d_gene: TRBD2; v_gene: TRBV19; abundance: few; j_gene: TRBJ2-5; CDR3nt: TGTGCCAGTAGTTCTCCGGGAGGGAAACGGGGAGAGACCCAGTACTTC; CDR3aa: CASSSPGGKRGETQYF
d_gene: .; v_gene: TRBV27; abundance: .; j_gene: TRBJ1-4; CDR3nt: TGTGCCAGCAGTTTAAGACTCTTT; CDR3aa: CASSLRLF
d_gene: .; v_gene: TRBV18; abundance: once; j_gene: TRBJ2-2; CDR3nt: TGTGCCAGCTCACCAGTACCCGGGGAGCTGTTTTTT; CDR3aa: CASSPVPGELFF
d_gene: .; v_gene: TRBV7-9; abundance: .; j_gene: TRBJ1-1; CDR3nt: TGTGCCAGCAGCTTTCAGGGTGGAGGAAACACTGAAGCTTTCTTT; CDR3aa: CASSFQGGGNTEAFF
d_gene: .; v_gene: TRBV11-2; abundance: .; j_gene: TRBJ2-7; CDR3nt: TGTGCCAGCAGCTTAGAAGTGCGGGGTAACGAGCAGTACTTC; CDR3aa: CASSLEVRGNEQYF
d_gene: TRBD1; v_gene: TRBV5-1; abundance: .; j_gene: TRBJ1-1; CDR3nt: TGCGCCAGCAGCGACGGACGGACAGGTAACACTGAAGCTTTCTTT; CDR3aa: CASSDGRTGNTEAFF
d_gene: TRBD2; v_gene: TRBV7-3; abundance: .; j_gene: TRBJ2-2; CDR3nt: TGTGCCAGCAGCAAGGGACTAGCGACCGGGGAGCTGTTTTTT; CDR3aa: CASSKGLATGELFF
d_gene: .; v_gene: TRBV2; abundance: .; j_gene: TRBJ1-2; CDR3nt: TGTGCCAGCAGTGAAGAGGGGTCAGGGGATAGCTACACCTTC; CDR3aa: CASSEEGSGDSYTF
d_gene: TRBD2; v_gene: TRBV28; abundance: .; j_gene: TRBJ2-1; CDR3nt: TGTGCCAGCAGCCCAACTACGGCTAGCGGGAGAAATGAGCAGTTCTTC; CDR3aa: CASSPTTASGRNEQFF
d_gene: .; v_gene: TRBV15; abundance: .; j_gene: TRBJ2-2; CDR3nt: TGTGCCACCAGCAGAGATATGATAAGCACCACCGGGGAGCTGTTTTTT; CDR3aa: CATSRDMISTTGELFF
d_gene: TRBD2; v_gene: TRBV9; abundance: .; j_gene: TRBJ2-2; CDR3nt: TGTGCCAGCAGCGCCGGGACTAGCGGGTATCACACCGGGGAGCTGTTTTTT; CDR3aa: CASSAGTSGYHTGELFF
d_gene: .; v_gene: TRBV2; abundance: .; j_gene: TRBJ1-5; CDR3nt: TGTGCCAGCGCAGGGTCGGGCAATCAGCCCCAGCATTTT; CDR3aa: CASAGSGNQPQHF